A selection of T cell receptor beta chains follows, all from one sample in a study of T-cell reconstitution after alpha-beta-depleted transplantation in children. TCRdb processed the PCR reads anew with MiXCR; each CDR3 protein has one entry. The table shows approximately 400,000 distinct CDR3 sequences, with around 15% occurring only once. This material consisted of PBMCs, mostly from graft donor cells, taken 360 days after TCRalphabeta/CD19-depleted stem cell transplant. Every receptor here comes from a boy younger than two who had a stem cell transplant for Wiskott-Aldrich syndrome, so the T cells may come from the graft donor. The CDR3 runs from the conserved cysteine through the conserved F or W. The D gene is left open where the match is weak. Rows give clone size only sometimes, using once, few, many, or a class for an expanded clone.

>many|TRBJ2-1|TRBV5-5|TRBD1
CASSLTGTGYNEQFF
TGTGCCAGCAGCCTCACCGGGACAGGCTACAATGAGCAGTTCTTC
>few|TRBJ2-1|TRBV24-1|.
CATRQDPYNEQFF
TGTGCCACCAGACAGGACCCTTACAATGAGCAGTTCTTC
>.|TRBJ2-3|TRBV4-1|.
CASSLALALTDTQYF
TGCGCCAGCAGCCTAGCCCTAGCCCTCACAGATACGCAGTATTTT
>few|TRBJ2-1|TRBV12-3/TRBV12-4|.
CASSFRGGMQFF
TGTGCCAGCAGTTTTAGGGGGGGGATGCAGTTCTTC
>.|TRBJ1-1|TRBV7-6|TRBD1
CASSFGQDGDTEAFF
TGTGCCAGCAGCTTCGGACAGGATGGGGACACTGAAGCTTTCTTT
>.|TRBJ1-6|TRBV12-3/TRBV12-4|.
CGSSLATGLHVHF
TGTGGCAGCAGTTTAGCGACAGGTCTCCATGTCCACTTT
>.|TRBJ2-7|TRBV7-6|.
CASSLVGGQGFYEQYF
TGTGCCAGCAGCTTAGTAGGCGGTCAGGGATTCTACGAGCAGTACTTC
>few|TRBJ2-1|TRBV5-6|TRBD2
CASSLEASGFSSYNEQFF
TGTGCCAGCAGCTTGGAGGCTAGCGGGTTTAGCTCCTACAATGAGCAGTTCTTC
>.|TRBJ1-2|TRBV12-3/TRBV12-4|.
CASSYQANYGYTF
TGTGCCAGCAGTTACCAGGCTAACTATGGCTACACCTTC
>.|TRBJ2-7|TRBV2|.
CASSEEAADEQYF
TGTGCCAGCAGTGAAGAGGCGGCAGACGAGCAGTACTTC
>.|TRBJ2-4|TRBV7-9|TRBD2
CASSFALAGEKNIQYF
TGTGCCAGCAGCTTTGCCTTAGCGGGAGAGAAAAACATTCAGTACTTC
>.|TRBJ2-7|TRBV3-1|.
CASSQDGSLEQYF
TGTGCCAGCAGCCAAGACGGAAGCCTCGAGCAGTACTTC
>many|TRBJ2-5|TRBV20-1|.
CSASQTWSKTQYF
TGCAGTGCTTCCCAAACTTGGAGCAAGACCCAGTACTTC
>few|TRBJ2-3|TRBV29-1|.
CSVTDNTDTQYF
TGCAGCGTCACCGACAACACAGATACGCAGTATTTT
>.|TRBJ2-5|TRBV10-3|TRBD2
CAISELDRLAGGFRQTQYF
TGTGCCATCAGTGAGCTGGATCGGCTAGCGGGGGGGTTTAGGCAGACCCAGTACTTC
>.|TRBJ2-5|TRBV5-6|.
CASSLFGGAFFAETQYF
TGTGCCAGCAGCTTGTTTGGGGGGGCGTTTTTTGCGGAGACCCAGTACTTC
>few|TRBJ2-3|TRBV27|.
CASSSGLITSVGTQYF
TGTGCCAGCAGTTCGGGACTTATTACATCGGTCGGTACGCAGTATTTT
>.|TRBJ1-4|TRBV5-1|.
CASSWGRSVGEKLFF
TGCGCCAGCAGCTGGGGGAGGTCCGTTGGTGAAAAACTGTTTTTT
>.|TRBJ1-2|TRBV20-1|.
CSARPTALYGYTF
TGCAGTGCTAGACCGACAGCTCTCTATGGCTACACCTTC
>.|TRBJ2-7|TRBV9|TRBD2
CASSAGTSGRLYEQYF
TGTGCCAGCAGCGCCGGGACTAGCGGGAGGCTCTACGAGCAGTACTTC
>few|TRBJ2-7|TRBV6-6|TRBD2
CATSRAREGPYF
TGTGCCACCAGTAGGGCACGGGAGGGCCCGTACTTC
>.|TRBJ2-3|TRBV28|.
CASGVVPTDTQYF
TGTGCCAGCGGGGTTGTTCCCACAGATACGCAGTATTTT
>.|TRBJ1-1|TRBV19|.
CASRFLWTEAFF
TGTGCCAGTAGATTTCTTTGGACTGAAGCTTTCTTT
>.|TRBJ2-1|TRBV7-9|TRBD1
CASSPPTGGDEQFF
TGTGCCAGCAGCCCCCCGACAGGGGGCGATGAGCAGTTCTTC
>.|TRBJ2-5|TRBV30|.
CAWSVSWGLGETQYF
TGTGCCTGGAGTGTCTCATGGGGGCTGGGGGAGACCCAGTACTTC
>many|TRBJ2-3|TRBV27|.
CASSFGAMPYTDTQYF
TGTGCCAGCAGTTTTGGGGCCATGCCCTACACAGATACGCAGTATTTT
>few|TRBJ2-7|TRBV5-1|.
CASSLQQDREQYF
TGCGCCAGCAGCTTACAACAGGATCGCGAGCAGTACTTC
>once|TRBJ1-1|TRBV29-1|.
CSVLARVNTEAFF
TGCAGCGTGTTGGCCAGGGTGAACACTGAAGCTTTCTTT
>.|TRBJ1-1|TRBV6-1|.
CASSPPGAEDTEAFF
TGTGCCAGCAGCCCCCCCGGGGCTGAGGACACTGAAGCTTTCTTT
>.|TRBJ2-7|TRBV30|.
CAWSGGHSPFMEQYF
TGTGCCTGGAGTGGGGGACATAGCCCTTTTATGGAGCAGTACTTC
>few|TRBJ2-2|TRBV5-4|TRBD2
CASSWGLAENTGELFF
TGTGCCAGCAGCTGGGGACTAGCGGAGAACACCGGGGAGCTGTTTTTT
>few|TRBJ2-7|TRBV4-1|.
CASSLGRGGGTYEQYF
TGCGCCAGCAGCCTCGGTAGGGGAGGGGGTACCTACGAGCAGTACTTC
>.|TRBJ2-1|TRBV12-3/TRBV12-4|TRBD1
CASSPLGGAKPRGQFF
TGTGCCAGCAGTCCCCTAGGGGGCGCGAAACCAAGAGGGCAGTTCTTC
>few|TRBJ2-1|TRBV25-1|.
CASSEWAADSYNEQFF
TGTGCCAGCAGTGAATGGGCAGCCGACTCCTACAATGAGCAGTTCTTC
>.|TRBJ2-7|TRBV9|TRBD1
CASSVTQGAGYEQYF
TGTGCCAGCAGCGTTACCCAGGGGGCTGGTTACGAGCAGTACTTC
>.|TRBJ2-3|TRBV12-3/TRBV12-4|.
CASSYQGGTVTDTQYF
TGTGCCAGCAGTTACCAGGGGGGGACAGTCACAGATACGCAGTATTTT